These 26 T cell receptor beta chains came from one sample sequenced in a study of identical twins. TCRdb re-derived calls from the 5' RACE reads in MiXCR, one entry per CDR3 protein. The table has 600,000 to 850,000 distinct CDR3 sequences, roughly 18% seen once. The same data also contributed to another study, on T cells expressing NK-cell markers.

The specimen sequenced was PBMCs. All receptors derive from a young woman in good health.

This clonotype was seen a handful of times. The CDR3 is CSVEGQLSGANVLTF. In DNA, the CDR3 is TGCAGCGTTGAAGGACAGCTGTCTGGGGCCAACGTCCTGACTTTC. The chain uses TRBV29-1 and TRBJ2-6; possibly TRBD1 for D (5 bases). The V and J ends lost 1 base and 1 base respectively, with 8 bases between them. The CDR3 length is 15 residues. Germline V CDR1 and CDR2: SQVTM, ANQGSEA.

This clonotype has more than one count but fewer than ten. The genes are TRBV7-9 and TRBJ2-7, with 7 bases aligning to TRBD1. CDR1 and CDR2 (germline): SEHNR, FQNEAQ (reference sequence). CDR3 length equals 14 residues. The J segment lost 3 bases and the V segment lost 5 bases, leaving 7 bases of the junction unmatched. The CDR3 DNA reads TGTGCCAGCAGCCCCACAGGGGTTAGCTACGAGCAGTACTTC. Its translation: CASSPTGVSYEQYF.

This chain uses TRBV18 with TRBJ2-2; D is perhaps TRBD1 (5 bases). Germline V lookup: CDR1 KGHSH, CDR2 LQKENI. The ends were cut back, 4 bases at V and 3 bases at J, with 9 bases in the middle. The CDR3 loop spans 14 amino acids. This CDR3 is CASSQGIDTGELFF. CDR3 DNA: TGTGCCAGCTCACAGGGGATCGACACCGGGGAGCTGTTTTTT.

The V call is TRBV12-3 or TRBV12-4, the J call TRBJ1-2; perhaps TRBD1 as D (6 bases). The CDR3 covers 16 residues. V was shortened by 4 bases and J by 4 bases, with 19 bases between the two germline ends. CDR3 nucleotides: TGTGCCAGCAGTTCCCCAGAGGACAGCTACACCTATGGCTACACCTTC. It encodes CASSSPEDSYTYGYTF.

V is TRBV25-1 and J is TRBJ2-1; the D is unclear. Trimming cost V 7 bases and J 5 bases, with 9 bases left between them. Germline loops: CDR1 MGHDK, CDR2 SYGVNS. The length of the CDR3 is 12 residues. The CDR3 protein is CASNIQNNEQFF. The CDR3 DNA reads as TGTGCCAGCAATATCCAAAACAATGAGCAGTTCTTC.

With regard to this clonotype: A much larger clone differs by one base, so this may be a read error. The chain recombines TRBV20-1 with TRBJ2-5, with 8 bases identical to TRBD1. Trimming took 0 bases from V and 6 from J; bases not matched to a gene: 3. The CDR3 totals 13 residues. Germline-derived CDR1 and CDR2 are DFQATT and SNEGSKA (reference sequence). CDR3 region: CSARDTGGQTQYF. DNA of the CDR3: TGCAGTGCTAGAGACACAGGGGGACAGACCCAGTACTTC.

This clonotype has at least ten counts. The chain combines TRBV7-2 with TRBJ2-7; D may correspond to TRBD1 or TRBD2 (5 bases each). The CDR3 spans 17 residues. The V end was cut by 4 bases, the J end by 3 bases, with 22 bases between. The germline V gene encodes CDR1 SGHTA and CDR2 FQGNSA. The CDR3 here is CASSSRGSGEGGYEQYF. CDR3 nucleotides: TGTGCCAGCAGCTCCCGGGGCAGCGGCGAAGGTGGCTACGAGCAGTACTTC.

The CDR3 region has the DNA TGTGCCAGCAGCCCAGGGTGGAGGAACACTGAAGCTTTCTTT. Amino acid sequence: CASSPGWRNTEAFF. The chain has TRBV7-8 and TRBJ1-1; TRBD1 might be the D (5 bases). V lost 5 bases and J lost 1, with 11 bases in between. This CDR3 is 14 amino acids long. Germline V gene lookup returns CDR1 SGHVS and CDR2 FQNEAQ.

CDR3 sequence: CATSRGLGGAGELFF. The CDR3 coding sequence is TGTGCCACCAGCAGAGGTTTAGGAGGGGCCGGGGAGCTGTTTTTT. The V gene is TRBV15, the J gene TRBJ2-2; weak D call: TRBD2 (6 bases). V lost 1 base and J 6 bases, leaving 12 bases between the germline ends. CDR1 and CDR2 (germline): LNHNV, YYDKDF (reference sequence). There are 15 residues in the CDR3.

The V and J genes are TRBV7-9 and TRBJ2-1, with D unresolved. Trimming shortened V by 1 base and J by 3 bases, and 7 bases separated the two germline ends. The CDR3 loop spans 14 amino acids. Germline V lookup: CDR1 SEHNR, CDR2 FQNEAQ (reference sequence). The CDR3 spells CASSLETGYNEQFF. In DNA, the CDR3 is TGTGCCAGCAGCTTAGAGACGGGCTACAATGAGCAGTTCTTC.

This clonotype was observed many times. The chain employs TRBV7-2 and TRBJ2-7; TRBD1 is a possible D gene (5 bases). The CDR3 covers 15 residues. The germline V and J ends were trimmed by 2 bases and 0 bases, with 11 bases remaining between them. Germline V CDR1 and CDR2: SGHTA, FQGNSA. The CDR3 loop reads CASSLKQESSYEQYF. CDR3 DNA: TGTGCCAGCAGCTTAAAACAGGAGAGCTCCTACGAGCAGTACTTC.

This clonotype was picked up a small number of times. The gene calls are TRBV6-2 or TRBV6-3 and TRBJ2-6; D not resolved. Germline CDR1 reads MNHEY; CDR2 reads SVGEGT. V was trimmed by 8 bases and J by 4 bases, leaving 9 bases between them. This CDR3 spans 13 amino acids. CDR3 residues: CASLGSGANVLTF. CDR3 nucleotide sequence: TGTGCCAGCCTGGGGTCCGGGGCCAACGTCCTGACTTTC.

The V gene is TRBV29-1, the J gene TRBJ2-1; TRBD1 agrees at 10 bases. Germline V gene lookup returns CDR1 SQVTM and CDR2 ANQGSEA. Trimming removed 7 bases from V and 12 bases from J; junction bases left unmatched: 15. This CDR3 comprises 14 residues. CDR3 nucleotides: TGCAGCGGTGGACAGGGGGTGGGACAAGGGGTGCAGTTCTTC. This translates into CSGGQGVGQGVQFF.

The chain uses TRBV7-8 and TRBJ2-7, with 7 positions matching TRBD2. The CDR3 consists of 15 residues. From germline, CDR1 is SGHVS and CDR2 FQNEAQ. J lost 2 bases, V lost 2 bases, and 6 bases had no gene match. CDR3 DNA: TGTGCCAGCAGCTTAAGGTCCGCGGGAGCCTACGAGCAGTACTTC. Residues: CASSLRSAGAYEQYF.

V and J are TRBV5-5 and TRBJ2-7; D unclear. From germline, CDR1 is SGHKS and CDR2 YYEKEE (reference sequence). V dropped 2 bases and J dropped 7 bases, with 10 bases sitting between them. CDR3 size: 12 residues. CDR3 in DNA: TGTGCCAGCAGCTTCCCAGACTGGGAGCAGTACTTC. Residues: CASSFPDWEQYF.

The CDR3 coding sequence is TGCAGTGCTCCAATAGGGGATACGCAGTATTTT. Translation gives CSAPIGDTQYF. This sequence joins TRBV20-1 and TRBJ2-3; D gene ambiguous. The germline V gene encodes CDR1 DFQATT and CDR2 SNEGSKA (reference sequence). The CDR3 consists of 11 residues. The V end was cut by 5 bases, the J end by 6 bases, with 9 bases between.

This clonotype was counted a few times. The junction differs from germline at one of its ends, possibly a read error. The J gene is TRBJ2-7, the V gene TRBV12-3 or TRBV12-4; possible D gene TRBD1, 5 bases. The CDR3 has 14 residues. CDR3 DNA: TGTGCCAGCACCCTAGGACAAAGCTCCCACGAGCAGTACTTC. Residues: CASTLGQSSHEQYF.

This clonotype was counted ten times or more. The CDR3 loop reads CASSLGQGVGYTF. As DNA, the CDR3 is TGTGCCAGCAGTTTAGGTCAGGGGGTCGGCTACACCTTC. This rearrangement joins TRBV12-3 or TRBV12-4 to TRBJ1-2; 7 positions match TRBD1. The CDR3 totals 13 residues. Trimming removed 1 base from V and 8 bases from J; junction bases left unmatched: 4.

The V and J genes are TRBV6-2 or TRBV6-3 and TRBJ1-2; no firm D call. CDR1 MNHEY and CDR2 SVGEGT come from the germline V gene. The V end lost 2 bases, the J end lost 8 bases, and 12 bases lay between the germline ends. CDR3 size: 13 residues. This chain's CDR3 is CASSYSETAGYTF. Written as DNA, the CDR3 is TGTGCCAGCAGTTACAGTGAGACGGCAGGCTACACCTTC.

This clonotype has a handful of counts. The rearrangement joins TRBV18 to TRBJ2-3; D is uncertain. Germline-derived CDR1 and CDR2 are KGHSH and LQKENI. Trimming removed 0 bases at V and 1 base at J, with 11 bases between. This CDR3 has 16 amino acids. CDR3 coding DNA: TGTGCCAGCTCACCACCGGGCGGAGTCGGCACAGATACGCAGTATTTT. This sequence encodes CASSPPGGVGTDTQYF.

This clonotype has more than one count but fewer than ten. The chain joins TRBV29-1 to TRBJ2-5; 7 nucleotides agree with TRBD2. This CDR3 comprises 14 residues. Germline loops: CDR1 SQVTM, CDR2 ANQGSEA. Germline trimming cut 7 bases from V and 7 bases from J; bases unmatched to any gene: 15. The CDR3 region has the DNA TGCAGCGCCACCCTGGGGCTCTCGGGAGGGACCCAGTACTTC. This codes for CSATLGLSGGTQYF.

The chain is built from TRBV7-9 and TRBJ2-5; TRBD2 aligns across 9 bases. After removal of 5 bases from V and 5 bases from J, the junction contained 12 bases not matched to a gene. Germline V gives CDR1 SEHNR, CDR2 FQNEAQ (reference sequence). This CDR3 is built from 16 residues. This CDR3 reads CASSPGGAGGAETQYF. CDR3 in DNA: TGTGCCAGCAGCCCCGGGGGCGCGGGGGGGGCTGAGACCCAGTACTTC.

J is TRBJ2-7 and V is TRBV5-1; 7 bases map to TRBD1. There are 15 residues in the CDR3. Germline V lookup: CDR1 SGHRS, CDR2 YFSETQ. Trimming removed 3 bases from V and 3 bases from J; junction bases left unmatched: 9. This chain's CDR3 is CASSYLLQGFYEQYF. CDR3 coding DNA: TGCGCCAGCAGCTACCTCCTACAGGGGTTCTACGAGCAGTACTTC.

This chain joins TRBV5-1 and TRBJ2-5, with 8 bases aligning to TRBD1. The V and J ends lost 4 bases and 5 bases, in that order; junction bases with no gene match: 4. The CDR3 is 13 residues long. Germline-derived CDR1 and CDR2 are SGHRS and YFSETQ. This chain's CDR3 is CASSRDRIETQYF. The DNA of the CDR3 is TGCGCCAGCAGCCGGGACAGGATTGAGACCCAGTACTTC.

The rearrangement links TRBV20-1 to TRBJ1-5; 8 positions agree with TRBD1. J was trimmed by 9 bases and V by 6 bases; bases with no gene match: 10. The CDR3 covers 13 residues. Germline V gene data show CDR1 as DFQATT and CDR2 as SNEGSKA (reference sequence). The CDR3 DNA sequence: TGCAGTGCACAGGGGCCAGGGACAGGGCCCCAGCATTTT. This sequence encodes CSAQGPGTGPQHF.

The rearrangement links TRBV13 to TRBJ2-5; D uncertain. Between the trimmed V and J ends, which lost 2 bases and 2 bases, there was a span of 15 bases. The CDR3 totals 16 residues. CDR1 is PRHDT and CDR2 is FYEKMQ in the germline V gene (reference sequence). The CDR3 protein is CASSLLGFSRQETQYF. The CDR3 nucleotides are TGTGCCAGCAGCTTACTAGGTTTTTCCAGGCAAGAGACCCAGTACTTC.